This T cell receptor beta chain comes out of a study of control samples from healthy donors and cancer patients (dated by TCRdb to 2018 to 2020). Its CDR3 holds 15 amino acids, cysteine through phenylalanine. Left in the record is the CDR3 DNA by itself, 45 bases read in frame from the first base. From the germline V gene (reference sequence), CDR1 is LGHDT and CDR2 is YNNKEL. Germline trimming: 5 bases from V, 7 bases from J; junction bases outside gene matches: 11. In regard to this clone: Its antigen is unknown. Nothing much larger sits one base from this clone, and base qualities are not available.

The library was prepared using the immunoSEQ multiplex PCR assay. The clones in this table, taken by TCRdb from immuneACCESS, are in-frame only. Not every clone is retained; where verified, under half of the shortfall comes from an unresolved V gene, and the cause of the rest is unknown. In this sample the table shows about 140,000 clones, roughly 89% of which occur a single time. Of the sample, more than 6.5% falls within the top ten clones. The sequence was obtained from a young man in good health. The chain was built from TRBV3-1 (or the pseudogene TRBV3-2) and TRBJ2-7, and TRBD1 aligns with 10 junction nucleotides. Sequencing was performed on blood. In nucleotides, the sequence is TGTGCCAGCAGCAAACAGCCGGGACAGGGGCTGGAGCAGTACTTC. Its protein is CASSKQPGQGLEQYF.